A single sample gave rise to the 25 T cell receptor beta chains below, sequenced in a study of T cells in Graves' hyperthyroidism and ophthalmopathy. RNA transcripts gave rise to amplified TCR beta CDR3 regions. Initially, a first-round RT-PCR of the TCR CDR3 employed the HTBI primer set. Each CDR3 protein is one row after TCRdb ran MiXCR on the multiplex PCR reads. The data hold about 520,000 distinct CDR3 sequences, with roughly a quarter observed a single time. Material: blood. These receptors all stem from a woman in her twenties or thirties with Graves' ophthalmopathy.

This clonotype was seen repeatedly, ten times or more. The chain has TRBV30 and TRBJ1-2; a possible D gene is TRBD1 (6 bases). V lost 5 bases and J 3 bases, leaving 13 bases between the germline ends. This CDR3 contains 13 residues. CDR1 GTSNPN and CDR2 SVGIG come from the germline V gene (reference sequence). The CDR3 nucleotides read TGTGCCTGGCAGGACAGTCCAGACTATGGCTACACCTTC. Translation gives CAWQDSPDYGYTF.

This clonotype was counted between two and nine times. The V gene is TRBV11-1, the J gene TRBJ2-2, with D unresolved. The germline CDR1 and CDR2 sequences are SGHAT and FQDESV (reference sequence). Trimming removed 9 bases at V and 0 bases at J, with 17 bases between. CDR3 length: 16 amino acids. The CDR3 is CASQMLDSANTGELFF. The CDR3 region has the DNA TGTGCCAGTCAGATGTTAGACTCCGCGAACACCGGGGAGCTGTTTTTT.

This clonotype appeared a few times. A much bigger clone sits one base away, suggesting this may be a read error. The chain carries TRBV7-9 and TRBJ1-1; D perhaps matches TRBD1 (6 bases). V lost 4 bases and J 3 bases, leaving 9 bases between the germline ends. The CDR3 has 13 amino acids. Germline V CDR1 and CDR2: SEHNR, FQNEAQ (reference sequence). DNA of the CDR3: TGTGCCAGCAGCTCAGGACAGTACACTGAAGCTTTCTTT. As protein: CASSSGQYTEAFF.

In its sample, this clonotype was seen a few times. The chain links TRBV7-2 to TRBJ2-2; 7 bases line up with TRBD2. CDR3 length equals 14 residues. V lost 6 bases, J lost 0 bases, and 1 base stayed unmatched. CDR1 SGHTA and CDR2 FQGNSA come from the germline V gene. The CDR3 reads CASRGGTNTGELFF. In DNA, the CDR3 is TGTGCCAGCAGGGGAGGGACGAACACCGGGGAGCTGTTTTTT. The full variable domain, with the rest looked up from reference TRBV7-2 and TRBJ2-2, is GAGVSQSPSNKVTEKGKDVELRCDPISGHTALYWYRQSLGQGLEFLIYFQGNSAPDKSGLPSDRFSAERTGGSVSTLTIQRTQQEDSAVYLCASRGGTNTGELFFGEGSRLTVL.

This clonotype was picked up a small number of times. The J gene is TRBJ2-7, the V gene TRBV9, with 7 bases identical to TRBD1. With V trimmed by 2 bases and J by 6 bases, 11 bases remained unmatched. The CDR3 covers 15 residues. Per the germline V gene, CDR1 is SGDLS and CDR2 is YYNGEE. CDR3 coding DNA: TGTGCCAGCAGCGTGCAAAGGGACAGCCCTCTCGAGCAGTACTTC. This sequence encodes CASSVQRDSPLEQYF.

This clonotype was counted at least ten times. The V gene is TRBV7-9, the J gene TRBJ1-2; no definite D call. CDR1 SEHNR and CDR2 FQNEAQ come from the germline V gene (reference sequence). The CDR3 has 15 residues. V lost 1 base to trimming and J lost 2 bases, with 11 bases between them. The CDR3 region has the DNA TGTGCCAGCAGCTTAGTAACGGCTCAGAACTATGGCTACACCTTC. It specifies CASSLVTAQNYGYTF.

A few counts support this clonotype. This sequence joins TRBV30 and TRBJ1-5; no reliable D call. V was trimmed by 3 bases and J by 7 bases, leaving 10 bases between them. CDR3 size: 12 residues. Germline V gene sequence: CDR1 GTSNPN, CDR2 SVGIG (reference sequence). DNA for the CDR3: TGTGCCTGGAGCACCCTTGTACAGCCCCAGCATTTT. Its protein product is CAWSTLVQPQHF.

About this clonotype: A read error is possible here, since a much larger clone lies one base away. The CDR3 spells CSARGAELNEQYV. CDR3 DNA: TGCAGTGCTAGAGGGGCGGAGTTAAACGAGCAGTACGTC. The chain has TRBV20-1 and TRBJ2-7; D is undetermined. V was shortened by 1 base and J by 5 bases, with 12 bases between the two germline ends. The CDR3 has 13 amino acids. Germline V lookup: CDR1 DFQATT, CDR2 SNEGSKA (reference sequence).

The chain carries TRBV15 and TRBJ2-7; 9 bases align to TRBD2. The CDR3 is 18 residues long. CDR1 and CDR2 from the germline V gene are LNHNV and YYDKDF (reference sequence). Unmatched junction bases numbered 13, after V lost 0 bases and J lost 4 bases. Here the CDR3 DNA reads TGTGCCACCAGCAGAGACCGAACCCCCGGGACTAGCTATTACGAGCAGTACTTC. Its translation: CATSRDRTPGTSYYEQYF.

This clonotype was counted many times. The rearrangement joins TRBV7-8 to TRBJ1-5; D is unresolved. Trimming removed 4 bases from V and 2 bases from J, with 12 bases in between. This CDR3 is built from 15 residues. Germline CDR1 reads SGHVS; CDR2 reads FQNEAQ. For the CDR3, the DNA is TGTGCCAGCAGCTACGACGCGGTTCGCAATCAGCCCCAGCATTTT. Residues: CASSYDAVRNQPQHF.

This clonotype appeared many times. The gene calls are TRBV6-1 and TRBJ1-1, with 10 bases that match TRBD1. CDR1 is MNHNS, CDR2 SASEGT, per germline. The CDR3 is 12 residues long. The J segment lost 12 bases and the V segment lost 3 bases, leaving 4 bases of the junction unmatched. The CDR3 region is CASSDRTGGTFF. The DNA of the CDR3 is TGTGCCAGCAGTGATAGGACAGGGGGTACTTTCTTT.

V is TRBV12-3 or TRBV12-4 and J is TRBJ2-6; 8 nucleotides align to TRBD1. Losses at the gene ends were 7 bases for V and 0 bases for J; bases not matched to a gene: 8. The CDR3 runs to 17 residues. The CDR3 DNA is TGTGCCAGCAATCTCCCGGACAGGGACTCTGGGGCCAACGTCCTGACTTTC. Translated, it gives CASNLPDRDSGANVLTF.

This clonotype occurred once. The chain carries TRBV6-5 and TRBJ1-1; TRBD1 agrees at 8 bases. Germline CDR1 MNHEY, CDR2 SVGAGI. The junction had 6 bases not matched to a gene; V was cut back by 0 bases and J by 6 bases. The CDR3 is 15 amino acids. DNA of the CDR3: TGTGCCAGCAGTTACTCAGGACAGGGTACGGCTGAAGCTTTCTTT. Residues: CASSYSGQGTAEAFF.

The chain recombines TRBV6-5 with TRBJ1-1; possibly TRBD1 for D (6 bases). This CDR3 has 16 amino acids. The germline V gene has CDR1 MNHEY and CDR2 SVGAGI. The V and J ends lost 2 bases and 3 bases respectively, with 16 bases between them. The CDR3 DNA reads TGTGCCAGCAGTTACACTTGGACAGTCGGCGACACTGAAGCTTTCTTT. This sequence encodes CASSYTWTVGDTEAFF.

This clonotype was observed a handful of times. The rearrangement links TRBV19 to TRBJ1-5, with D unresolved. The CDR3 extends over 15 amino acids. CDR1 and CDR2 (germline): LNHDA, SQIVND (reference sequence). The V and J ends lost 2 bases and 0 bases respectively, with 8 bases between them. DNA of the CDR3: TGTGCCAGTAGTATAAGGGCGGGTAGCAATCAGCCCCAGCATTTT. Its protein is CASSIRAGSNQPQHF.

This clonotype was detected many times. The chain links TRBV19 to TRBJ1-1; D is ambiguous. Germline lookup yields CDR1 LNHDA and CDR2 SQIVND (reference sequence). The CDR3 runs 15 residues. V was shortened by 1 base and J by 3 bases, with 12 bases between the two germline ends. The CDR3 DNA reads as TGTGCCAGTAGTATAGGATGGAGTGGGGACACTGAAGCTTTCTTT. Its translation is CASSIGWSGDTEAFF.

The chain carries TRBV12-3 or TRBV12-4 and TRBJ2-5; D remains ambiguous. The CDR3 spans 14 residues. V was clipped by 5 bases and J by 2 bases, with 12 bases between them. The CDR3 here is CASSNRHLQETQYF. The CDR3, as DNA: TGTGCCAGCAGTAATCGACACTTACAAGAGACCCAGTACTTC.

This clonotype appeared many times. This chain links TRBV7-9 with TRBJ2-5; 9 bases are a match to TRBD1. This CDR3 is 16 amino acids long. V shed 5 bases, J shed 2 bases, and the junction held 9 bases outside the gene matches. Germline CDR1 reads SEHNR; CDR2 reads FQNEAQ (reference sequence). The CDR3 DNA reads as TGTGCCAGCAGCCATCCCCTGGGGACAGGGCAAGAGACCCAGTACTTC. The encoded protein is CASSHPLGTGQETQYF.

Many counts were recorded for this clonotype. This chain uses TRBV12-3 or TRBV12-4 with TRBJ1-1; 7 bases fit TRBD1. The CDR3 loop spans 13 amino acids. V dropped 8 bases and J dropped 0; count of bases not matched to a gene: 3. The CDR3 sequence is CASVGQMNTEAFF. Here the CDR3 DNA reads TGTGCCAGCGTGGGACAGATGAACACTGAAGCTTTCTTT.

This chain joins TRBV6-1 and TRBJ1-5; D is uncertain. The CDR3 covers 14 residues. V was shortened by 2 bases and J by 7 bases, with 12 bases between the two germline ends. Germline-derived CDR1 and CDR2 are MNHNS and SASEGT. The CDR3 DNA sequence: TGTGCCAGCAGTGAATCCTGGAGTTCCCAGCCCCAGCATTTT. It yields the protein CASSESWSSQPQHF.

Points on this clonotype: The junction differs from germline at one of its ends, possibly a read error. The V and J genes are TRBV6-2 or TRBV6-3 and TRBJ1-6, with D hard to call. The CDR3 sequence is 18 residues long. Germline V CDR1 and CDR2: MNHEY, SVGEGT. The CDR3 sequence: CASSYSRIRSGVNSPPHF. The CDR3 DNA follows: TGTGCCAGCAGTTACTCGAGGATCAGGTCGGGAGTCAATTCACCCCCCCACTTT.

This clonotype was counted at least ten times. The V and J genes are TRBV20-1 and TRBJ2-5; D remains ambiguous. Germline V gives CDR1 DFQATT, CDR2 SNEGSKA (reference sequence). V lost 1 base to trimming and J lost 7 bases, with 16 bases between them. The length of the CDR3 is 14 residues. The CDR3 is CSARVGQALGTQYF. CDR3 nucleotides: TGCAGTGCTAGAGTTGGGCAGGCCCTCGGGACCCAGTACTTC.

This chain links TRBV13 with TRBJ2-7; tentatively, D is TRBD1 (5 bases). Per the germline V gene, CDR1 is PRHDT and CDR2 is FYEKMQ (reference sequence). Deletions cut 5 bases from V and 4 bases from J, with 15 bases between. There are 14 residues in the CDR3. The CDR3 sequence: CASSPQGRSYEQYF. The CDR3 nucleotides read TGTGCCAGCAGCCCTCAGGGTAGGAGTTACGAGCAGTACTTC.

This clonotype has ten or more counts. CDR3 sequence reads: CASSPTYEAFF. CDR3 nucleotides: TGTGCCAGCAGCCCAACATACGAAGCTTTCTTT. The chain joins TRBV7-9 to TRBJ1-1; D uncertain. This CDR3 spans 11 amino acids. V lost 5 bases and J lost 8, with 9 bases in between. Germline V CDR1 and CDR2: SEHNR, FQNEAQ (reference sequence).

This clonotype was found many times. The CDR3 here is CASSDWAYATYEQYF. The CDR3 bases are TGTGCCAGCAGTGATTGGGCGTACGCCACCTACGAGCAGTACTTC. The chain has TRBV6-1 and TRBJ2-7; unclear D gene. The CDR3 has 15 residues. Per germline, CDR1 MNHNS and CDR2 SASEGT. Trimming cost V 3 bases and J 2 bases, with 14 bases left between them.